The rows below give T cell receptor beta chains drawn from one sample of a study of blood T cell repertoires in COVID-19. TCRdb's table, derived via immunoSEQ multiplex PCR, lists solely in-frame clones and lacks some. The sample includes about 120,000 clones, around 87% of them seen just once. Sequencing was performed on peripheral blood. These receptors all come from an older woman with COVID-19, enrolled during active disease. Both conserved end residues are part of each CDR3. Each record gives: V gene, CDR3 protein.

V gene: TRBV6-6; CDR3 protein: CASSYSGRQPQHF
V gene: TRBV11-3; CDR3 protein: CASSTGAENNEQFF
V gene: TRBV2; CDR3 protein: CASRGRQGGPSGNTIYF
V gene: TRBV7-3; CDR3 protein: CASSYRAPGGGNTIYF
V gene: TRBV3-1/TRBV3-2; CDR3 protein: CASSQDRETQYF
V gene: TRBV28; CDR3 protein: CASSLRVSRGRKNQAKNIQYF
V gene: TRBV7-2; CDR3 protein: CASSHSRPDTGELFF
V gene: TRBV2; CDR3 protein: CASSVRGSDTQYF
V gene: TRBV4-1; CDR3 protein: CASSQSGTRGDEQFF
V gene: TRBV19; CDR3 protein: CASSYGIRYGYTF
V gene: TRBV4-1; CDR3 protein: CASSPTTRVLNQPQHF
V gene: TRBV6-5; CDR3 protein: CASNSGTGNSPLHF
V gene: TRBV4-1; CDR3 protein: CASSQGQGGSNYGYTF
V gene: TRBV18; CDR3 protein: CASSPQQAGSNEQFF
V gene: TRBV5-4; CDR3 protein: CASSLGTGGKYYGYTF
V gene: TRBV30; CDR3 protein: CAWSVGSGVTEAFF
V gene: TRBV19; CDR3 protein: CASSFLIGRDTQYF
V gene: TRBV5-1; CDR3 protein: CASSLGRSYNSPLHF
V gene: TRBV14; CDR3 protein: CASSQDAWRGNEQFF
V gene: TRBV5-8; CDR3 protein: CASSWGRQGQAAFF
V gene: TRBV6-6; CDR3 protein: CASSPFKGQGPEFSYGYTF
V gene: TRBV18; CDR3 protein: CASSARNRENTEAFF
V gene: TRBV24-1; CDR3 protein: CATSDLIRDRGPSGANVLTF
V gene: TRBV7-2; CDR3 protein: CASSLLESQPQHF
V gene: TRBV5-1; CDR3 protein: CASSRTATLNTEAFF
V gene: TRBV2; CDR3 protein: CASGRGLRGYTF
V gene: TRBV5-1; CDR3 protein: CASSFSDSGNTIYF
V gene: TRBV12-3/TRBV12-4; CDR3 protein: CASSPSSYEQYF
V gene: TRBV5-6; CDR3 protein: CASRTLDLPPYEQYF
V gene: TRBV5-5; CDR3 protein: CASSLGQGVANEKLFF
V gene: TRBV27; CDR3 protein: CASSWSTGGHEQYF
V gene: TRBV19; CDR3 protein: CASSISGQGKSPLHF
V gene: TRBV5-1; CDR3 protein: CASSLEVRGNSGNTIYF
V gene: TRBV27; CDR3 protein: CASQGDYTEAFF
V gene: TRBV5-1; CDR3 protein: CASSDRQGEDTQYF
V gene: TRBV27; CDR3 protein: CASTGQGNTGELFF
V gene: TRBV4-1; CDR3 protein: CASSQPRTGVGNTIYF